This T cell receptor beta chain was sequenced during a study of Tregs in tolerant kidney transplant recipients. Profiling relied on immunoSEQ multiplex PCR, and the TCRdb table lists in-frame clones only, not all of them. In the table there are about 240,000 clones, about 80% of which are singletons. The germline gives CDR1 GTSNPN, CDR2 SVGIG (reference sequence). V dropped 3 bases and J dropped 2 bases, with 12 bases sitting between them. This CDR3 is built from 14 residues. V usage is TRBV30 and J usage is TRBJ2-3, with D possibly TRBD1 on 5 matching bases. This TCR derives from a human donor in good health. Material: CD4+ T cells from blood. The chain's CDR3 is CAWRYSGYTDTQYF. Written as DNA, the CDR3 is TGTGCCTGGAGGTATTCAGGGTACACAGATACGCAGTATTTT.